Listed below are T cell receptor beta chains from one sample, sequenced in a study of blood T cell repertoires in COVID-19. Measured with immunoSEQ multiplex PCR; TCRdb has only the in-frame clones, and not every one. The data show under 250,000 clones, approximately 91% seen once. The specimen sequenced was peripheral blood. These receptor sequences come from a man aged 55 to 70 who had recovered from COVID-19. CDR3s include the opening cysteine and the closing phenylalanine or tryptophan. D genes are given only for firm matches. Rows give clone size only sometimes, using once, few, many, or a class for an expanded clone.

v_gene	abundance	d_gene	j_gene	CDR3nt	CDR3aa
TRBV3-1/TRBV3-2	-	TRBD1	TRBJ2-7	TGTGCCAGCTCCGGAAGAAGTGGGGGACAGGGGGCTTACGAGCAGTACTTC	CASSGRSGGQGAYEQYF
TRBV27	-	TRBD1	TRBJ1-6	TGTGCCAGCAGTCGCTGGACAGGGGGCGGGTCACCCCTCCACTTT	CASSRWTGGGSPLHF
TRBV6-2/TRBV6-3	-	-	TRBJ2-2	TGTGCCAGCAGTTACTCGGGTGGACTCAATACCGGGGAGCTGTTTTTT	CASSYSGGLNTGELFF
TRBV5-1	-	-	TRBJ2-2	TGCGCCAGCAGCTTGCAGGGAAACACCGGGGAGCTGTTTTTT	CASSLQGNTGELFF
TRBV5-6	-	-	TRBJ2-7	TGTGCCAGCAACCTACACGGGGTCTACGAGCAGTACTTC	CASNLHGVYEQYF
TRBV7-2	-	TRBD2	TRBJ2-3	TGTGCCAGCAGCGACCGGACTAGCGGGAATTTTCCAGATACGCAGTATTTT	CASSDRTSGNFPDTQYF
TRBV27	-	-	TRBJ1-2	TGTGCCAGCAGCCAGCAAACAGGGAACTATGGCTACACCTTC	CASSQQTGNYGYTF
TRBV2	-	-	TRBJ2-7	TGTGCCAGCAGTGAGGGGGGCGAGCAGTACTTC	CASSEGGEQYF
TRBV27	-	-	TRBJ2-3	TGTGCCAGCAGTAAATGGGGGGCAGATACGCAGTATTTT	CASSKWGADTQYF
TRBV2	-	TRBD2	TRBJ2-3	TGTGCCAGCAGCCCCGGGACTAGCGGGAGTGGGGTGTATTTT	CASSPGTSGSGVYF
TRBV9	-	-	TRBJ2-1	TGTGCCAGCAGCGTAGGTGGGGCAGGGAATGAGCAGTTCTTC	CASSVGGAGNEQFF
TRBV27	-	-	TRBJ2-2	TGTGCCAGCAGTTTATGGCCCGTGAACACCGGGGAGCTGTTTTTT	CASSLWPVNTGELFF
TRBV7-2	-	-	TRBJ2-1	TGTGCCAGCAGCGTACCGGGAAGGTATGAGCAGTTCTTC	CASSVPGRYEQFF
TRBV14	-	-	TRBJ2-2	TGTGCCAGCACTCGACAGAACACCGGGGAGCTGTTTTTT	CASTRQNTGELFF
TRBV24-1	-	-	TRBJ1-5	TGTGCCACCAGTGACCGGGAGGGTTATCAGCCCCAGCATTTT	CATSDREGYQPQHF
TRBV24-1	-	-	TRBJ1-2	TGTGCCACCAGTGATTTGGGCAGGAACTATGGCTACACCTTC	CATSDLGRNYGYTF
TRBV20-1	few	-	TRBJ2-1	TGCAGTGCCGAGTTACTAGAGTGGAAAGTCTTC	CSAELLEWKVF
TRBV29-1	-	TRBD2	TRBJ2-1	TGCAGCGTTGAGGACAGCGGGACTAGATCTCGCAATGAGCAGTTCTTC	CSVEDSGTRSRNEQFF
TRBV19	-	-	TRBJ2-5	TGTGCCAGTAGTATCTCCAGGGATAGGGCGGAGACCCAGTACTTC	CASSISRDRAETQYF
TRBV7-2	-	-	TRBJ1-5	TGTGCCAGCAGCTCATCCAGCAATCAGCCCCAGCATTTT	CASSSSSNQPQHF
TRBV4-2	-	-	TRBJ1-2	TGTGCCAGCAGCCAGGGGGGGGGCAGGGCACAGTATGGCTACACCTTC	CASSQGGGRAQYGYTF
TRBV5-6	-	-	TRBJ1-2	TGTGCCAGCAGCTTGAGGTCAGGGTTGAACTATGGCTACACCTTC	CASSLRSGLNYGYTF
TRBV19	once	-	TRBJ2-7	TGTGCCAGTAGTCTAGGCAGCGTCTCCTACGAGCAGTACTTC	CASSLGSVSYEQYF
TRBV29-1	-	TRBD1	TRBJ1-6	TGCAGCGTTGCACAGGGGGCGAATTCACCCCTCCACTTT	CSVAQGANSPLHF
TRBV28	-	-	TRBJ1-3	TGTGCCAGCAGTCCATTCGTCGTCAGCTCTGGAAACACCATATATTTT	CASSPFVVSSGNTIYF
TRBV4-1	-	TRBD1	TRBJ2-7	TGCGCCAGCAGCCACCGGACAGGGGACGCCTACGAGCAGTACTTC	CASSHRTGDAYEQYF
TRBV20-1	-	-	TRBJ2-2	TGCAGTGCTAGCCTCACCGGGGAGCTGTTTTTT	CSASLTGELFF
TRBV24-1	-	-	TRBJ1-2	TGTGCCACCTCCCTTGGCGGCGGTAGCTACACCTTC	CATSLGGGSYTF